These T cell receptor beta chains were read from a single sample in a study of blood T cells in healthy people across ages. TCRdb passed the 5' RACE reads through MiXCR, listing each CDR3 protein once. The table lists about 1 million distinct CDR3 sequences, approximately 26% of them singletons. These data also featured in a second study, about T cells of mothers and their children.

Sequenced material: blood. The receptors stem from a girl aged 2-15 years in good health. Both conserved end residues are part of each CDR3. Each record gives: CDR3 length, D gene, V gene, clone size, J gene, CDR3 DNA, CDR3 protein. A D gene is named only where the DNA matches it firmly. Clone size is stated in some rows and not others, as once, few, many or a class when expanded.

16,-,TRBV2,-,TRBJ2-5,TGTGCCAGCACGGGGCGTAGCGGCCCCCTTAGGGAGACCCAGTACTTC,CASTGRSGPLRETQYF
14,TRBD1,TRBV12-3/TRBV12-4,few,TRBJ1-5,TGTGCCAGCAGAACAGGGGAGGTGAATCAGCCCCAGCATTTT,CASRTGEVNQPQHF
16,-,TRBV7-2,few,TRBJ1-4,TGTGCCAGCAGCTTATACGCCGGGACATCCTATGAAAAACTGTTTTTT,CASSLYAGTSYEKLFF
17,TRBD2,TRBV5-1,few,TRBJ2-2,TGCGCCAGCAGCTCCGGGACTAGCGCATCGAACACCGGGGAGCTGTTTTTT,CASSSGTSASNTGELFF
15,TRBD2,TRBV12-3/TRBV12-4,many,TRBJ2-1,TGTGCCAGCAGCTTGACCCCTAGCGGTTACAATGAGCAGTTCTTC,CASSLTPSGYNEQFF
14,-,TRBV20-1,-,TRBJ2-5,TGCAGTGCTAGTGCGGGGATAACCAGGGAGACCCAGTACTTC,CSASAGITRETQYF
15,TRBD1,TRBV5-1,-,TRBJ1-3,TGCGCCAGCAGCCCCACAGGGGGCTCTGGAAGCACCATATATTTT,CASSPTGGSGSTIYF
15,-,TRBV29-1,few,TRBJ2-7,TGCAGCGTAAGGTCCACCCGGCAACTGGGCTACGAGCAGTACTTC,CSVRSTRQLGYEQYF
16,-,TRBV9,few,TRBJ2-1,TGTGCCAGCAGCCCCGGCGGGTCCGGCTCCTACAATGAGCAGTTCTTC,CASSPGGSGSYNEQFF
18,TRBD1,TRBV6-2/TRBV6-3,-,TRBJ2-1,TGTGCCAGCGGATTGATTCTGCAGGGGGCTTACTCCTACAATGAGCAGTTCTTC,CASGLILQGAYSYNEQFF
14,TRBD1,TRBV12-3/TRBV12-4,-,TRBJ1-5,TGTGCCAGCAACCTGGGACAGGCGAATCAGCCCCAGCATTTT,CASNLGQANQPQHF
17,TRBD1,TRBV20-1,few,TRBJ2-7,TGCAGTGCTGGGGCCCCTCACAGGGGGCAGAGGTCCTACGAGCAGTACTTC,CSAGAPHRGQRSYEQYF
15,-,TRBV29-1,-,TRBJ1-4,TGCAGCGTTGTCGTATACGGGGATGTGAATGAAAAACTGTTTTTT,CSVVVYGDVNEKLFF
15,-,TRBV5-1,-,TRBJ2-7,TGCGCCAGCAGCTCGGACAGCGTGAGCTCCTACGAGCAGTACTTC,CASSSDSVSSYEQYF
14,-,TRBV9,-,TRBJ2-7,TGTGCCAGCAGCACTCGAACGGGACCCGAGATGCAGTACTTC,CASSTRTGPEMQYF
15,-,TRBV20-1,few,TRBJ2-7,TGCAGTGCTAGAGATGACGCAGCGAGCTCCTACGAGCAGTACTTC,CSARDDAASSYEQYF
11,-,TRBV29-1,few,TRBJ1-2,TGCAGCGTTCCTTCTAACTATGGCTACACCTTC,CSVPSNYGYTF
16,TRBD1,TRBV5-1,-,TRBJ1-6,TGCGCCAGCAGCTTGGGGGACAGAGCCCTTAATTCACCCCTCCACTTT,CASSLGDRALNSPLHF
13,-,TRBV29-1,few,TRBJ2-5,TGCAGCGTTGGTACAAAGTACCAAGAGACCCAGTACTTC,CSVGTKYQETQYF
14,-,TRBV6-4,-,TRBJ2-1,TGTGCCAGCAGTGACTTGTTAGGGAACAATGAGCAGTTCTTC,CASSDLLGNNEQFF
14,TRBD1,TRBV6-2/TRBV6-3,many,TRBJ2-1,TGTGCCAGCAGTACGCGGACAGGGTTCAATGAGCAGTTCTTC,CASSTRTGFNEQFF
13,TRBD2,TRBV28,few,TRBJ2-1,TGTGCCAGCAGCCGAGGGACTACCAATGAGCAGTTCTTC,CASSRGTTNEQFF
16,-,TRBV3-1,-,TRBJ1-3,TGTGCCAGCAGCCAAGATTGGACTTCCTCTGGAAACACCATATATTTT,CASSQDWTSSGNTIYF
17,-,TRBV7-2,-,TRBJ2-6,TGTGCCAGCAGCCCCAGGGTTGCGGGCTTTGGGGCCAACGTCCTGACTTTC,CASSPRVAGFGANVLTF
15,-,TRBV12-3/TRBV12-4,-,TRBJ2-7,TGTGCCAGCAGTTCTAGACTGGGCGACTCCTACGAGCAGTACTTC,CASSSRLGDSYEQYF
14,TRBD1,TRBV7-9,-,TRBJ2-1,TGTGCCAGCAGCTCCTGGACAGGCGGCAACGAGCAGTTCTTC,CASSSWTGGNEQFF
15,TRBD2,TRBV6-5,few,TRBJ2-1,TGTGCCAGCAGACTTACTAGCGGTCCCTACAATGAGCAGTTCTTC,CASRLTSGPYNEQFF
18,-,TRBV3-1,few,TRBJ2-5,TGTGCCAGCAGCCAAACGAACTCCCCGGGACCCTACGAGGAGACCCAGTACTTC,CASSQTNSPGPYEETQYF
13,TRBD2,TRBV29-1,-,TRBJ2-3,TGCAGCGTTGAAAAGGCGGGGGGGGATACGCAGTATTTT,CSVEKAGGDTQYF
13,-,TRBV9,few,TRBJ1-3,TGTGCCAGCAGCGTCGACGTTGGAAACACCATATATTTT,CASSVDVGNTIYF
17,TRBD2,TRBV28,few,TRBJ2-7,TGTGCCAGCGAGGGTCTAGCGGGAGCACGGAGCAACTACGAGCAGTACTTC,CASEGLAGARSNYEQYF
15,-,TRBV18,-,TRBJ2-4,TGTGCCAGCTCACGACAGGACCGACTACAAAACACTCAGTACTTC,CASSRQDRLQNTQYF
15,-,TRBV28,-,TRBJ2-1,TGTGCCAGCGGCACTACGGGAGTCCCTTACAATGAGCAGTTCTTC,CASGTTGVPYNEQFF
15,-,TRBV20-1,few,TRBJ1-2,TGCAGTGCCCTTGGGGTGGAGGTCGCTGTCTATGGCTACACCTTC,CSALGVEVAVYGYTF
14,-,TRBV12-3/TRBV12-4,many,TRBJ2-7,TGTGCCAGCAGTTTTACGGGGAGCTCCTACGAGCAGTACTTC,CASSFTGSSYEQYF
15,TRBD1,TRBV4-3,-,TRBJ1-2,TGCGCCAGCAGCCAAGATTTCGGGACAGTCTATGGCTACACCTTC,CASSQDFGTVYGYTF
12,-,TRBV12-3/TRBV12-4,-,TRBJ2-3,TGTGCCAGCGTCAGTCAGGGAGATACGCAGTATTTT,CASVSQGDTQYF
12,-,TRBV29-1,-,TRBJ1-1,TGCAGCGTTGCACAGAGGAACACTGAGGCTTTCTTT,CSVAQRNTEAFF
13,-,TRBV29-1,-,TRBJ2-5,TGCAGCGTTGGGAGGGGGTCCGTAGAGACCCAGTACTTC,CSVGRGSVETQYF
16,-,TRBV3-1,-,TRBJ1-1,TGTGCCAGCAGCAAAGGGACTAACCTCGCTCCGTCTGAAGCTTTCTTT,CASSKGTNLAPSEAFF
15,-,TRBV6-5,-,TRBJ1-6,TGTGCCAGCAAAACGCCGGGACGGGCAAATTCACCCCTCCACTTT,CASKTPGRANSPLHF
13,-,TRBV29-1,few,TRBJ2-5,TGCAGCGTTGAAGAGGAAGAGACAGAGACCCAGTACTTC,CSVEEEETETQYF
15,-,TRBV11-2,-,TRBJ1-1,TGTGCCAGCAGCCTCCTCAATGGACGGGACACTGGAGCTTTCTTT,CASSLLNGRDTGAFF
13,-,TRBV12-3/TRBV12-4,-,TRBJ1-2,TGTGCCAGCACTCTAGGACAGATTGAGGGCTACACCTTC,CASTLGQIEGYTF
12,-,TRBV7-9,-,TRBJ2-1,TGTGCCAGCAGCCCCCAAGATCTTAAGCAGTTCTTC,CASSPQDLKQFF
14,-,TRBV11-2,many,TRBJ2-7,TGTGCCAGCAGCTTGGATCCGGGTCCCTACGAGCAGTACTTC,CASSLDPGPYEQYF